These T cell receptor beta chains were read from a single sample in a study of cytomegalovirus exposure and HLA in healthy donors. This table comes from immunoSEQ multiplex PCR, and its TCRdb copy is limited to in-frame clones, with some not included. The sample has about 140,000 clones, approximately 71% seen once. Sequencing was performed on PBMCs. These receptor sequences come from a woman aged 50 to 60 in good health and CMV-seronegative. Each CDR3 is given with its conserved first and last residue. Each record gives: J gene, V gene, clone size, D gene, CDR3 protein, CDR3 DNA. D genes are given only for firm matches. Clone sizes are given selectively: once, few, many, or a class where the clone is expanded.

TRBJ1-2 TRBV7-2 . TRBD1 CASSASTGTYGYTF TGTGCCAGCAGCGCCTCGACAGGGACTTATGGCTACACCTTC
TRBJ1-1 TRBV4-3 once TRBD1 CASSFRTGNTEAFF TGCGCCAGCAGCTTCCGGACAGGGAACACTGAAGCTTTCTTT
TRBJ1-5 TRBV6-1 . . CASSVQVNQPQHF TGTGCCAGCAGTGTTCAGGTTAATCAGCCCCAGCATTTT
TRBJ2-3 TRBV10-3 . TRBD2 CAISDTSGGAGDTQYF TGTGCCATCAGTGATACTAGCGGGGGGGCCGGGGATACGCAGTATTTT
TRBJ2-4 TRBV5-4 . TRBD1 CASSWDRNIQYF TGTGCCAGCAGCTGGGACAGAAACATTCAGTACTTC
TRBJ2-2 TRBV9 . TRBD1 CASSEQGLQAGELFF TGTGCCAGCAGCGAACAGGGGCTTCAGGCCGGGGAGCTGTTTTTT
TRBJ2-3 TRBV11-2 . TRBD1 CASSLAGTGEDDTQYF TGTGCCAGCAGCTTAGCCGGGACAGGGGAGGACGATACGCAGTATTTT
TRBJ2-7 TRBV5-1 . . CASSLAPGDEQYF TGCGCCAGCAGCTTGGCTCCAGGGGACGAGCAGTACTTC
TRBJ1-2 TRBV7-9 . TRBD1 CASSLVMGQPGWGYTF TGTGCCAGCAGCTTAGTCATGGGACAGCCTGGATGGGGCTACACCTTC
TRBJ2-7 TRBV28 . . CASFDGGQGNHEQYF TGTGCCAGCTTCGACGGGGGGCAGGGTAACCACGAGCAGTACTTC
TRBJ2-1 TRBV5-8 . TRBD2 CASSLPSGGVHEQFF TGTGCCAGCAGCCTACCGAGCGGGGGGGTTCATGAGCAGTTCTTC
TRBJ2-7 TRBV2 . TRBD2 CASSDALAGGAYEQYF TGTGCCAGCAGTGACGCCCTAGCGGGAGGAGCCTACGAGCAGTACTTC
TRBJ1-1 TRBV6-6 . TRBD1 CASSPRTGWNTEAFF TGTGCCAGCAGCCCCCGGACAGGGTGGAACACTGAAGCTTTCTTT
TRBJ2-7 TRBV4-3 few . CASSQGRMTGYEQYF TGCGCCAGCAGCCAAGGGAGAATGACAGGCTACGAGCAGTACTTC
TRBJ2-7 TRBV6-1 once TRBD1 CASSRDRVGEQYF TGTGCCAGCAGTAGGGACAGGGTGGGGGAGCAGTACTTC
TRBJ1-1 TRBV15 . . CATSRVPGRMNTEAFF TGTGCCACCAGCAGAGTTCCTGGCAGAATGAACACTGAAGCTTTCTTT
TRBJ2-2 TRBV6-6 . TRBD1 CASSYGQGLTGELFF TGTGCCAGCAGTTACGGACAGGGGTTAACCGGGGAGCTGTTTTTT
TRBJ2-7 TRBV27 . TRBD2 CASRTSGGYEQYF TGTGCCAGCAGGACTAGCGGGGGGTACGAGCAGTACTTC
TRBJ2-3 TRBV2 . TRBD2 CASGGGLILDTQYF TGTGCCAGCGGGGGGGGACTTATTCTAGATACGCAGTATTTT
TRBJ2-5 TRBV5-4 . . CASSFSQRQQETQYF TGTGCCAGCAGCTTTAGTCAGAGACAGCAAGAGACCCAGTACTTC
TRBJ2-2 TRBV7-9 once TRBD1 CASRKTGQPNTGELFF TGTGCCAGCAGGAAGACAGGGCAGCCGAACACCGGGGAGCTGTTTTTT
TRBJ1-4 TRBV6-6 . . CASSFTLGLEKLFF TGTGCCAGCAGCTTCACACTGGGGCTTGAAAAACTGTTTTTT
TRBJ2-1 TRBV6-6 . . CASSYYTSGNEQFF TGTGCCAGCAGTTATTACACATCAGGGAATGAGCAGTTCTTC
TRBJ1-5 TRBV5-3 . . CARSFTENYSNQPQHF TGTGCCAGAAGCTTCACAGAAAATTATAGCAATCAGCCCCAGCATTTT
TRBJ1-4 TRBV27 . TRBD1 CASSASFGTGREKLFF TGTGCCAGCAGTGCGTCCTTCGGGACAGGGCGTGAAAAACTGTTTTTT
TRBJ1-5 TRBV7-8 . TRBD1 CASSPGTDSNQPQHF TGTGCCAGCAGCCCTGGGACAGATAGCAATCAGCCCCAGCATTTT
TRBJ2-1 TRBV6-5 . TRBD1 CASSYGTGPYNEQFF TGTGCCAGCAGCTACGGGACAGGGCCCTACAATGAGCAGTTCTTC
TRBJ2-3 TRBV19 . . CASSLPFGTDTQYF TGTGCCAGTAGCCTCCCTTTTGGCACAGATACGCAGTATTTT
TRBJ1-1 TRBV7-9 . . CASSPGKAEAFF TGTGCCAGCAGCCCGGGGAAGGCTGAAGCTTTCTTT
TRBJ2-3 TRBV4-2 once TRBD2 CASSQEPSGATDTQYF TGTGCCAGCAGCCAAGAGCCTAGCGGAGCCACAGATACGCAGTATTTT
TRBJ2-3 TRBV19 . . CASSLGGSGDTQYF TGTGCCAGTAGCCTTGGGGGGTCCGGGGATACGCAGTATTTT
TRBJ1-1 TRBV7-9 . TRBD1 CASSSSGGAGTEAFF TGTGCCAGCAGCTCGTCAGGGGGCGCAGGCACTGAAGCTTTCTTT
TRBJ1-1 TRBV25-1 few . CASSVGQNTEAFF TGTGCCAGCAGTGTGGGACAGAACACTGAAGCTTTCTTT
TRBJ2-5 TRBV5-1 . TRBD1 CASSMGQGGETQYF TGCGCCAGCAGCATGGGACAGGGTGGGGAGACCCAGTACTTC
TRBJ2-1 TRBV9 . . CASSVHYRFVGNEQFF TGTGCCAGCAGCGTCCATTACAGGTTTGTGGGCAATGAGCAGTTCTTC
TRBJ2-6 TRBV19 . TRBD1 CASTTGPGANVLTF TGTGCCAGCACGACAGGGCCTGGGGCCAACGTCCTGACTTTC
TRBJ1-1 TRBV19 . . CASSIWGVRGNTEAFF TGTGCCAGTAGTATTTGGGGGGTTAGGGGGAACACTGAAGCTTTCTTT
TRBJ1-3 TRBV6-9 once TRBD1 CASSQRTGGGNTIYF TGTGCCAGCAGTCAGAGGACAGGGGGTGGAAACACCATATATTTT
TRBJ1-1 TRBV5-4 few . CASSQLRGGEGAFF TGTGCCAGCAGTCAGCTGCGGGGGGGCGAGGGAGCTTTCTTT
TRBJ1-1 TRBV7-3 . . CASSFGGSNEAFF TGTGCCAGCAGCTTTGGGGGGTCTAATGAAGCTTTCTTT